The 30 T cell receptor beta chains below all came from one sample that was sequenced in a study of a mutant IDH1 vaccine in newly diagnosed glioma (dated by TCRdb to the early 2020s). The label giving this sample's time point can be read as: baseline, week 1 (first vaccination visit). The treatment or condition tag for this specimen amounts to: pre-vaccination baseline after standard-of-care therapy. Library method: the immunoSEQ multiplex PCR assay. TCRdb provides this immuneACCESS table in a form limited to in-frame rearrangements. Some clones are lacking; in checked studies, under half of them reflect an unresolved V gene, and why the rest are absent is not known. Here the sample has about 59,000 clones; more than 85% occur a single time. The ten top clones hold over 2.5% of the sample. The sample in question was PBMCs, obtained from a glioma patient treated with radiotherapy, temozolomide or both. The source of these receptors is a man aged 50 or older with glioma.

The rearrangement uses TRBV28 and TRBJ2-5, with D uncertain. V was pared by 5 bases and J by 0 bases, with 4 bases between. The CDR3 is made up of 12 amino acids. Germline V lookup: CDR1 MDHEN, CDR2 SYDVKM. The DNA of the CDR3 is TGTGCCAGCAGTACGTACCAAGAGACCCAGTACTTC. Residues: CASSTYQETQYF.

The chain couples TRBV6-1 to TRBJ2-7; D is possibly TRBD1 or TRBD2 (7 bases each). Looked up from germline, CDR1 is MNHNS and CDR2 is SASEGT. The CDR3 has 15 residues. Trimming pared 9 bases from V and 3 bases from J, leaving 21 bases between. CDR3: CASRFWAGGDYEQYF. In nucleotides, the CDR3 is TGTGCCAGTAGGTTTTGGGCAGGGGGGGACTACGAGCAGTACTTC.

V gene TRBV5-1 combines with J gene TRBJ2-2; TRBD1 might be the D (6 bases). The CDR3 is 15 amino acids. CDR1 is SGHRS, CDR2 YFSETQ, per germline. Trimming left V 1 base short and J 1 base short, with 8 bases between. CDR3 DNA: TGCGCCAGCAGCTTGTTAGGGGGGAACACCGGGGAGCTGTTTTTT. The encoded protein is CASSLLGGNTGELFF.

This chain links TRBV7-2 with TRBJ1-4; 8 nucleotides line up with TRBD1. The V segment lost 4 bases and the J segment 8 bases; nucleotides outside the gene matches: 0. Germline V gene lookup returns CDR1 SGHTA and CDR2 FQGNSA. The CDR3 consists of 12 residues. CDR3 in DNA: TGTGCCAGCAGCTGGACAGGGGAAAAACTGTTTTTT. Protein: CASSWTGEKLFF.

V and J are TRBV4-1 and TRBJ1-2, with a tentative D call TRBD1 (6 bases). Trimming removed 1 base at V and 5 bases at J, with 11 bases between. Germline V gene data show CDR1 as MGHRA and CDR2 as YSYEKL. The CDR3 extends over 14 amino acids. The CDR3 DNA reads TGCGCCAGCAGCCAAGTGTGGGGGCTGTATGGCTACACCTTC. Translated: CASSQVWGLYGYTF.

This chain links TRBV11-3 with TRBJ2-3, with 11 nucleotides matching TRBD2. Germline CDR1 and CDR2: SGHNT and YENEEA. The V gene end was trimmed by 5 bases and the J gene end by 5 bases; junction bases not matched to a gene: 6. The length of the CDR3 is 15 residues. The CDR3 nucleotides read TGTGCCAGCAGCCTTATAGCGGGAGGGCGAGATACGCAGTATTTT. It codes for CASSLIAGGRDTQYF.

The rearrangement joins TRBV15 to TRBJ1-5; 10 bases align to TRBD1. Germline lookup yields CDR1 LNHNV and CDR2 YYDKDF (reference sequence). J lost 0 bases, V lost 3 bases, and 5 bases had no gene match. This CDR3 has 17 amino acids. CDR3 residues: CATSSWTGGYSNQPQHF. The CDR3 DNA sequence: TGTGCCACCAGCAGCTGGACAGGGGGATATAGCAATCAGCCCCAGCATTTT.

This chain uses TRBV28 with TRBJ1-2; no clear D. The length of the CDR3 is 15 residues. The ends were cut back, 6 bases at V and 4 bases at J, with 18 bases in the middle. Germline values: CDR1 MDHEN, CDR2 SYDVKM. The CDR3 coding sequence is TGTGCCAGCAGACTCCCTTGGGTGGCTGGCTATGGCTACACCTTC. It is translated as CASRLPWVAGYGYTF.

This sequence joins TRBV7-3 and TRBJ2-5; TRBD2 aligns across 8 bases. Germline V lookup: CDR1 SGHTA, CDR2 FQGTGA. The length of the CDR3 is 17 residues. Trimming cost V 5 bases and J 4 bases; bases outside gene matches: 15. The CDR3, as DNA: TGTGCCAGCAGCCCCCGAGGGGGGGCGGGAGGTGCAGAGACCCAGTACTTC. Amino acid sequence: CASSPRGGAGGAETQYF. Full variable domain (remainder filled in from reference TRBV7-3 and TRBJ2-5): GAGVSQTPSNKVTEKGKYVELRCDPISGHTALYWYRQSLGQGPEFLIYFQGTGAADDSGLPNDRFFAVRPEGSVSTLKIQRTERGDSAVYLCASSPRGGAGGAETQYFGPGTRLLVL.

The chain employs TRBV15 and TRBJ2-1; 15 bases are a match to TRBD2. CDR3 length: 17 amino acids. V lost 1 base, J lost 9 bases, and 7 bases stayed unmatched. Germline assignment: CDR1 LNHNV and CDR2 YYDKDF (reference sequence). The CDR3 DNA reads as TGTGCCACCAGCAGAGCCCCGGGGGGACTAGCGGGAGGTGAGCAGTTCTTC. It yields the protein CATSRAPGGLAGGEQFF.

V and J are TRBV18 and TRBJ1-2; D is perhaps TRBD1 (6 bases). The germline V gene encodes CDR1 KGHSH and CDR2 LQKENI. V was shortened by 3 bases and J by 8 bases, with 13 bases between the two germline ends. This CDR3 comprises 13 residues. The CDR3 sequence: CASSPTTGSGYTF. In DNA, the CDR3 is TGTGCCAGCTCACCGACGACAGGCTCCGGCTACACCTTC.

The chain links TRBV27 to TRBJ2-1, with 9 bases identical to TRBD2. CDR1 MNHEY and CDR2 SMNVEV come from the germline V gene (reference sequence). The CDR3 is 15 amino acids. Unmatched junction bases numbered 1, after V lost 0 bases and J lost 4 bases. CDR3 residues: CASSLSRGGYNEQFF. CDR3 in DNA: TGTGCCAGCAGTTTATCGCGGGGGGGGTACAATGAGCAGTTCTTC.

The chain is built from TRBV28 and TRBJ1-2, with D hard to call. Trimming stripped 7 bases from V and 2 bases from J, with 14 bases between. Germline V lookup: CDR1 MDHEN, CDR2 SYDVKM. CDR3 size: 14 residues. The CDR3 loop reads CASTRTGRNYGYTF. In DNA form, the CDR3 reads TGTGCCAGCACCAGAACGGGAAGAAACTATGGCTACACCTTC.

This rearrangement joins TRBV11-2 to TRBJ2-7; no clear D. V dropped 4 bases and J dropped 3 bases, with 10 bases sitting between them. The CDR3 contains 13 residues. Germline V CDR1 and CDR2: SGHAT, FQNNGV. Here the CDR3 DNA reads TGTGCCAGCAGCTCGCCGCAAGGCTACGAGCAGTACTTC. Encoded protein: CASSSPQGYEQYF.

The gene calls are TRBV6-5 and TRBJ1-2; a possible D gene is TRBD1 (5 bases). CDR3 size: 14 residues. CDR1 and CDR2 (germline): MNHEY, SVGAGI. The ends were cut back, 6 bases at V and 9 bases at J, with 20 bases in the middle. The DNA of the CDR3 is TGTGCCAGCAGAAGTACGACAGCCATATCACGCTACACCTTC. This sequence encodes CASRSTTAISRYTF.

CDR3 sequence: CSADRRVGADTQYF. The CDR3 nucleotides are TGCAGCGCTGACCGGAGGGTTGGTGCAGATACGCAGTATTTT. The chain joins TRBV29-1 to TRBJ2-3, with D maybe TRBD2 (6 bases). Per germline, CDR1 SQVTM and CDR2 ANQGSEA. There are 14 residues in the CDR3. Between the trimmed V and J ends, which lost 7 bases and 4 bases, there was a span of 18 bases.

This sequence joins TRBV7-2 and TRBJ1-2, with 7 bases fitting TRBD1. Germline values: CDR1 SGHTA, CDR2 FQGNSA. J lost 4 bases, V lost 5 bases, and 16 bases had no gene match. CDR3 length: 17 amino acids. The CDR3 sequence: CASSGGGDSAPGYGYTF. The CDR3 DNA reads as TGTGCCAGCAGCGGGGGCGGGGACAGCGCCCCGGGCTATGGCTACACCTTC.

The chain couples TRBV30 to TRBJ2-3; D unclear. V was shortened by 5 bases and J by 0 bases, with 12 bases between the two germline ends. The CDR3 sequence is 14 residues long. Per germline, CDR1 GTSNPN and CDR2 SVGIG (reference sequence). CDR3: CAWEVASSTDTQYF. For the CDR3, the DNA is TGTGCCTGGGAGGTGGCTTCTAGCACAGATACGCAGTATTTT.

This chain uses TRBV10-1 with TRBJ2-5; D may be TRBD1 (5 bases). CDR3 length: 13 residues. Germline V CDR1 and CDR2: WNHNN, SYGVQD (reference sequence). Between the trimmed V and J ends, which lost 5 bases and 1 base, there was a span of 8 bases. Written as DNA, the CDR3 is TGCGCCAGCAGTAGACAGACCCAAGAGACCCAGTACTTC. It encodes CASSRQTQETQYF.

The chain carries TRBV28 and TRBJ2-5; 8 nucleotides align to TRBD1. The trim removed 2 bases at V and 4 bases at J, leaving 6 bases unmatched. This CDR3 is 15 amino acids long. CDR1 is MDHEN, CDR2 SYDVKM, per germline. The chain's CDR3 is CASSLEVRGRETQYF. CDR3 coding DNA: TGTGCCAGCAGTTTAGAAGTCAGGGGGCGAGAGACCCAGTACTTC.

The V and J genes are TRBV29-1 and TRBJ2-3, with D maybe TRBD1 (5 bases). This CDR3 contains 13 residues. Germline V gene lookup returns CDR1 SQVTM and CDR2 ANQGSEA. V lost 6 bases, J lost 0 bases, and 10 bases lay in between. CDR3 nucleotide sequence: TGCAGCGTCGACAGCGAAAGCACAGATACGCAGTATTTT. As protein: CSVDSESTDTQYF.

V and J are TRBV10-1 and TRBJ2-2, with 8 bases fitting TRBD1. The CDR3 runs 14 residues. From germline, CDR1 is WNHNN and CDR2 SYGVQD (reference sequence). With V trimmed by 5 bases and J by 6 bases, 5 bases remained unmatched. CDR3 bases: TGCGCCAGCAGTATGACAGGGGATTCCGGGGAGCTGTTTTTT. Translating gives CASSMTGDSGELFF.

The J gene is TRBJ1-1, the V gene TRBV9; 9 bases are a match to TRBD1. The CDR3 has 14 amino acids. V lost 3 bases to trimming and J lost 6 bases; unmatched junction nucleotides: 6. Germline V gene sequence: CDR1 SGDLS, CDR2 YYNGEE. CDR3 sequence reads: CASSAGDREAEAFF. The DNA of the CDR3 is TGTGCCAGCAGCGCGGGGGACAGGGAGGCTGAAGCTTTCTTT.

The gene calls are TRBV5-1 and TRBJ1-1; D might be TRBD1 (5 bases). CDR1 is SGHRS and CDR2 is YFSETQ in the germline V gene. The CDR3 extends over 12 amino acids. Between the trimmed V and J ends, which lost 9 bases and 0 bases, there was a span of 9 bases. The CDR3 DNA reads as TGCGCCACCCGAGGGGTGAACACTGAAGCTTTCTTT. Translated, it gives CATRGVNTEAFF.

V and J are TRBV7-9 and TRBJ2-7, with TRBD1 matching over 7 bases. The CDR3 length is 12 residues. J lost 9 bases, V lost 5 bases, and 7 bases had no gene match. Germline lookup yields CDR1 SEHNR and CDR2 FQNEAQ (reference sequence). The CDR3 reads CASSRGQAGQYF. The CDR3 DNA reads TGTGCCAGCAGCCGAGGACAGGCTGGGCAGTACTTC.

The chain couples TRBV29-1 to TRBJ2-3, with TRBD2 as a possible D gene (6 bases). The V end was cut by 5 bases, the J end by 2 bases, with 17 bases between. This CDR3 comprises 15 residues. Germline CDR1 and CDR2: SQVTM and ANQGSEA. CDR3 sequence reads: CSVMAGTQYTDTQYF. The CDR3 region has the DNA TGCAGCGTTATGGCAGGGACTCAGTACACAGATACGCAGTATTTT.

The chain uses TRBV6-6 and TRBJ1-3, with TRBD1 matching over 7 bases. The CDR3 runs to 14 residues. Per germline, CDR1 MNHNY and CDR2 SVGAGI (reference sequence). With 8 bases clipped from V and 0 bases from J, the junction kept 4 bases outside the gene matches. CDR3 in amino acids: CASADRDSGNTIYF. CDR3 coding DNA: TGTGCCAGCGCTGACAGGGACTCTGGAAACACCATATATTTT.

The V call is TRBV6-6, the J call TRBJ2-7; 10 bases are a match to TRBD2. The CDR3 loop spans 13 amino acids. Trimming removed 6 bases from V and 2 bases from J; junction bases left unmatched: 1. Per the germline V gene, CDR1 is MNHNY and CDR2 is SVGAGI (reference sequence). In DNA form, the CDR3 reads TGTGCCAGCAGAGCGGGAGGGCCCTACGAGCAGTACTTC. This sequence encodes CASRAGGPYEQYF.

The chain recombines TRBV7-2 with TRBJ1-5; tentatively, D is TRBD1 (6 bases). CDR3 length: 13 amino acids. V lost 5 bases and J 4 bases, leaving 9 bases between the germline ends. Germline CDR1 SGHTA, CDR2 FQGNSA. The CDR3 DNA follows: TGTGCCAGCAGCCCAGGACAGAATCAGCCCCAGCATTTT. It translates to CASSPGQNQPQHF.

The chain recombines TRBV18 with TRBJ2-5; a possible D gene is TRBD2 (6 bases). This CDR3 is 15 amino acids long. Germline V gives CDR1 KGHSH, CDR2 LQKENI. V was pared by 4 bases and J by 4 bases, with 16 bases between. CDR3 in DNA: TGTGCCAGCTCACTCTACGGGAGCTCATTAGAGACCCAGTACTTC. It encodes CASSLYGSSLETQYF.